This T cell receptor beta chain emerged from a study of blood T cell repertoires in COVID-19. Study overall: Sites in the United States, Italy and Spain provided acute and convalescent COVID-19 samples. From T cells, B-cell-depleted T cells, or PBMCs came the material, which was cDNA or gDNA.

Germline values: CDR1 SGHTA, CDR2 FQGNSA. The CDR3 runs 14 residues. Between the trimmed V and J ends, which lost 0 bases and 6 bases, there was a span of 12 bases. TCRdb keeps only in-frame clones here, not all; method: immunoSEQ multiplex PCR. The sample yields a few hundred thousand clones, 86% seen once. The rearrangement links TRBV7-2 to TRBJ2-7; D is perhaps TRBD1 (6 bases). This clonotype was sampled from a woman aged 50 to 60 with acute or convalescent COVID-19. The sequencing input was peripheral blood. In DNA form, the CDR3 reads TGTGCCAGCAGCTTAGCGGGGGCAGGAAGCGAGCAGTACTTC. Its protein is CASSLAGAGSEQYF.